Listed below are T cell receptor beta chains from one sample, sequenced in a study of glioma-infiltrating T cells. Using its own MiXCR run on the multiplex PCR reads, TCRdb lists one record per CDR3 protein. Here the sample spans approximately 90,000 distinct CDR3 sequences, under 30% being singletons. Sequenced sample: glioma tissue, nonneoplastic brain tissue, or PBMCs (not recorded which). The receptors originated from a human donor with low-grade glioma or glioblastoma, undergoing nonglioma brain surgery, or in good health (not recorded which). Both conserved end residues are part of each CDR3. D genes are given only for firm matches. Size is stated for part of the rows, as once, few or many counts, or as a class when the clone is expanded.

TRBD1,TRBV6-1,TRBJ1-5,many,TGTGCCAGCAGGGAAACAGGGGTGCAGCCCCAGCATTTT,CASRETGVQPQHF
-,TRBV6-4,TRBJ1-1,many,TGTGCCAGCAGTGACCGTGTTGGCACTGAAGCTTTCTTT,CASSDRVGTEAFF
TRBD2,TRBV27,TRBJ2-1,many,TGTGCCAGCAGTTCTGGCACTAGCGGGATTTACAATGAGCAGTTCTTC,CASSSGTSGIYNEQFF
-,TRBV27,TRBJ2-7,many,TGTGCCAGCAGTTTCCTGGGAGGCGAGCAGTACTTC,CASSFLGGEQYF
TRBD1,TRBV20-1,TRBJ1-1,many,TGCAGTGCCCCTTCGGACAGGTCGAACACTGAAGCTTTCTTT,CSAPSDRSNTEAFF
-,TRBV18,TRBJ2-6,once,TGTGCCAGCTCACCAAGGGGACTGTCGCCTGGGGCCAACGTCCTGACTTTC,CASSPRGLSPGANVLTF
-,TRBV19,TRBJ2-3,few,TGTGCCAGTAGTATTTCAGGGAACGCAGATACGCAGTATTTT,CASSISGNADTQYF
TRBD2,TRBV6-2/TRBV6-3,TRBJ2-1,-,TGTGCCAGCAGTTTCCCGACTAGCGGGGGAAGCTCCTACAATGAGCAGTTCTTC,CASSFPTSGGSSYNEQFF
TRBD2,TRBV18,TRBJ2-7,-,TGTGCCAGCTCACCCGCGGGTAGCGGGAGGGCCGGTTACGAGCAGTACTTC,CASSPAGSGRAGYEQYF
TRBD1,TRBV2,TRBJ1-6,many,TGTGCCAGCCGACAGGGAGGATCACCCCTCCACTTT,CASRQGGSPLHF
-,TRBV20-1,TRBJ2-3,many,TGCAGTGCAGGAGATAGAACAGGAACAGATACGCAGTATTTT,CSAGDRTGTDTQYF
TRBD2,TRBV4-1,TRBJ2-1,many,TGCGCCAGCAGCCTAAATCCCGGGACTAGCGGGAGAAGGGTCAACAATGAGCAGTTCTTC,CASSLNPGTSGRRVNNEQFF
TRBD2,TRBV7-9,TRBJ2-5,-,TGTGCCAGCAGCTTAGGTGCGCTAGCGGGAGTACAAGAGACCCAGTACTTC,CASSLGALAGVQETQYF
TRBD2,TRBV5-4,TRBJ2-7,-,TGTGCCAGCAGCCGGGGGGGCCAGTTGGGGAACTACGAGCAGTACTTC,CASSRGGQLGNYEQYF
-,TRBV3-1,TRBJ2-2,few,TGTGCCAGCAGCCAAGATCGGGCAAATCCAACCGGGGAGCTGTTTTTT,CASSQDRANPTGELFF
-,TRBV6-1,TRBJ1-5,many,TGTGCCACCCTGTGGACAGCGGATAGCAATCAGCCCCAGCATTTT,CATLWTADSNQPQHF
TRBD2,TRBV7-2,TRBJ2-3,many,TGTGCCAGCAGCTTAGGAGCGGGGAAAGATACGCAGTATTTT,CASSLGAGKDTQYF
-,TRBV6-1,TRBJ1-5,many,TGTGCCAGCATTGGGCAGGTTGATCAGCCCCAGCATTTT,CASIGQVDQPQHF
TRBD1,TRBV6-1,TRBJ1-1,many,TGTGCCAGCAGTACCCGACAGGGGGGGATTGATACTGAAGCTTTCTTT,CASSTRQGGIDTEAFF
-,TRBV28,TRBJ1-2,many,TGTGCCAGCAGTTTAATGGGTGTCGGCGGCTACACCTTC,CASSLMGVGGYTF
-,TRBV29-1,TRBJ1-2,many,TGCAGCGCCCAGCGGGACCACTATGGCTACACCTTC,CSAQRDHYGYTF
TRBD2,TRBV19,TRBJ2-3,-,TGTGTCACAAGACTAGCGGGAGGATCAGGCGCAGATACGCAGTATTTT,CVTRLAGGSGADTQYF
TRBD1,TRBV19,TRBJ1-2,few,TGTGCCAGTAGTATAGACCGGACAGGGGGTGGCTACACCTTC,CASSIDRTGGGYTF
-,TRBV24-1,TRBJ2-1,many,TGTGCCACCAGTGATCCGAGGACAAAGAAAGATGAGCAGTTCTTC,CATSDPRTKKDEQFF
-,TRBV6-2/TRBV6-3,TRBJ2-3,many,TGTGCCAGCAGTGCAGGGGGCACAGATACGCAGTATTTT,CASSAGGTDTQYF
-,TRBV18,TRBJ1-5,many,TGTGCCAGCTCACCCGGCGAGGGTCAGCCCCAGCATTTT,CASSPGEGQPQHF
-,TRBV27,TRBJ1-3,once,TGTACCAGCAAACGGACGGGGACTGGAAACACCATATATTTT,CTSKRTGTGNTIYF
-,TRBV29-1,TRBJ1-1,-,TGCAGCGTTTTTCTCCACCAGGTGAACACTGAAGCTTTCTTT,CSVFLHQVNTEAFF
-,TRBV27,TRBJ1-2,many,TGTGCCAGCACCCCCCAGAGCCCTCGACGGACAGCTACTAACTATGGCTACACCTTC,CASTPQSPRRTATNYGYTF
TRBD2,TRBV6-5,TRBJ2-1,-,TGTGCCAGCAGTTACTCTCTGACTAGCGGGGTGTACAATAAGCAGTTCTTC,CASSYSLTSGVYNKQFF
-,TRBV2,TRBJ2-5,-,TGTGCCAGCACTCAGACCCCGGGGTGGGCCCAGTACTTC,CASTQTPGWAQYF
-,TRBV12-3/TRBV12-4,TRBJ1-5,many,TGTGCCAGCAGTTCCGCGACTAATCAGCCCCAGCATTTT,CASSSATNQPQHF
-,TRBV29-1,TRBJ1-3,-,TGCAGCGTTGGCTCCATAGCCATATATTTT,CSVGSIAIYF
TRBD1,TRBV12-3/TRBV12-4,TRBJ1-2,many,TGTGCCAGCAGTCCCTCGGACAGGAGTTACTATGGCTACACCTTC,CASSPSDRSYYGYTF
-,TRBV6-1,TRBJ1-2,many,TGTGCCAGCAGTGAAGCGCCGGGGGGGGCTAACTATGGCTACACCTTC,CASSEAPGGANYGYTF
TRBD2,TRBV6-1,TRBJ2-1,many,TGTGCCAGCAGTGTTTCTAGCGGGGGGGCCCTTAATGAGCAGTTCTTC,CASSVSSGGALNEQFF
-,TRBV7-6,TRBJ2-7,-,TGTGCCAGCAACTCCCAAGGTCAAGGTCATGAGCAGTACTTC,CASNSQGQGHEQYF
-,TRBV6-5,TRBJ2-5,many,TGTGCCAGCAGTTACAGGGGGAGAGAGACCCAGTACTTC,CASSYRGRETQYF
-,TRBV5-1,TRBJ1-6,-,TGCGCCAGCAGCCCCGGGGGATTGAATTCACCCCTCCACTTT,CASSPGGLNSPLHF